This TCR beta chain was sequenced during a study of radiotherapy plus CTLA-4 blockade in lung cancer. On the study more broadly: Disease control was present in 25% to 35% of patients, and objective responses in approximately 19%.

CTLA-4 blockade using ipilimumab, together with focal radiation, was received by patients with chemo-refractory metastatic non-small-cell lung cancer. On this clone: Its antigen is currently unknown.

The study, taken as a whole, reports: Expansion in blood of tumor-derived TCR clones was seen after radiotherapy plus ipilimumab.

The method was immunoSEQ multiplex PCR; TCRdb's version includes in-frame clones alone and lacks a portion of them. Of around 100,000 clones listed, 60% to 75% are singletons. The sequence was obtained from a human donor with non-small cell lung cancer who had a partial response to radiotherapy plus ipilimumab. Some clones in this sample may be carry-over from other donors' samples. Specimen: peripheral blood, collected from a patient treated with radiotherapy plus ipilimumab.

CDR3 nucleotides: TGCGCCAGCAGGGACGGGACAGACCCTCCTAACTATGGCTACACCTTC. Its protein is CASRDGTDPPNYGYTF. The rearrangement uses TRBV10-1 and TRBJ1-2, with 7 bases matching TRBD1. The CDR3 loop spans 16 amino acids. Germline V gene data show CDR1 as WNHNN and CDR2 as SYGVQD (reference sequence). V dropped 6 bases and J dropped 0; count of bases not matched to a gene: 10.